This is a list of T cell receptor beta chains from one sample in a study of blood T cells in healthy people across ages. One entry per CDR3 protein, called by TCRdb with MiXCR from the 5' RACE reads. The profile shows about 670,000 distinct CDR3 sequences, 52% of them singletons. Sequencing was carried out using blood. Every receptor here comes from a woman older than 75 in good health. Both conserved end residues are part of each CDR3.

v_gene: TRBV12-3/TRBV12-4
j_gene: TRBJ2-1
CDR3aa: CTSRSFSDEQFF

v_gene: TRBV3-1
j_gene: TRBJ1-5
CDR3aa: CASSQDRYQPRHF

v_gene: TRBV7-2
j_gene: TRBJ2-4
CDR3aa: CASSLGPSGGVAKNIQYF

v_gene: TRBV6-2/TRBV6-3
j_gene: TRBJ2-1
CDR3aa: CASSYLPGLAGLGNEQFF

v_gene: TRBV5-1
j_gene: TRBJ1-5
CDR3aa: CACRDREDQPQHF

v_gene: TRBV6-6
j_gene: TRBJ2-1
CDR3aa: CASKSTSGASYNEQFF

v_gene: TRBV6-2/TRBV6-3
j_gene: TRBJ2-1
CDR3aa: CASSYSPTSGATGRDFDEQFF

v_gene: TRBV19
j_gene: TRBJ1-2
CDR3aa: CASSHRDRAYYGYTF

v_gene: TRBV5-1
j_gene: TRBJ2-1
CDR3aa: CASSPEGGRGDEQFF

v_gene: TRBV4-3
j_gene: TRBJ2-3
CDR3aa: CASSQYGQGNTDTQYF

v_gene: TRBV15
j_gene: TRBJ1-3
CDR3aa: CATSNHYGSGNTIYF

v_gene: TRBV20-1
j_gene: TRBJ1-2
CDR3aa: CSAYRQGANGYTF

v_gene: TRBV25-1
j_gene: TRBJ2-3
CDR3aa: CASGKTGGSSTDTQYF

v_gene: TRBV29-1
j_gene: TRBJ1-2
CDR3aa: CSVTQNRARGYTF

v_gene: TRBV20-1
j_gene: TRBJ2-1
CDR3aa: CSARRKGRYNEQFF

v_gene: TRBV10-3
j_gene: .
CDR3aa: CAIGLLNDEQYF

v_gene: TRBV12-5
j_gene: TRBJ2-1
CDR3aa: CASGRGQGALLSYNEQFF

v_gene: TRBV15
j_gene: .
CDR3aa: CATSSDRISYNEQYF

v_gene: TRBV20-1
j_gene: TRBJ1-2
CDR3aa: CSASPRSNYGYTF

v_gene: TRBV12-3/TRBV12-4
j_gene: .
CDR3aa: CASVRSGGYEQYF

v_gene: TRBV12-3/TRBV12-4
j_gene: TRBJ2-1
CDR3aa: CASRQAVYNEQFF

v_gene: TRBV9
j_gene: TRBJ2-1
CDR3aa: CASSGTLGGHNEQFF

v_gene: TRBV29-1
j_gene: TRBJ2-7
CDR3aa: CSVEEGHLTYEQYF

v_gene: TRBV9
j_gene: TRBJ2-7
CDR3aa: CASSASGTGFLEQYF

v_gene: TRBV7-9
j_gene: TRBJ2-7
CDR3aa: CASSSRRSRETSYEQYF

v_gene: TRBV28
j_gene: TRBJ1-5
CDR3aa: CASRGGTGDNQPQHF

v_gene: TRBV20-1
j_gene: TRBJ1-1
CDR3aa: CSARVGSFLLNTEAFF

v_gene: TRBV28
j_gene: .
CDR3aa: CASSGAGTGRETQYF

v_gene: TRBV10-3
j_gene: TRBJ2-1
CDR3aa: CAISGTTNEQFF

v_gene: TRBV2
j_gene: TRBJ2-3
CDR3aa: CASRDYPNTQYF

v_gene: TRBV20-1
j_gene: TRBJ2-1
CDR3aa: CSAFPLAGVFNEQFF

v_gene: TRBV3-1
j_gene: TRBJ2-2
CDR3aa: CASSPRGQLNTGELFF

v_gene: TRBV5-6
j_gene: TRBJ2-2
CDR3aa: CASSLAVAGAAGELFF

v_gene: TRBV27
j_gene: TRBJ1-2
CDR3aa: CASKDLGGYTF

v_gene: TRBV5-6
j_gene: TRBJ2-7
CDR3aa: CASSNYYEQYF

v_gene: TRBV10-3
j_gene: TRBJ2-1
CDR3aa: CAISESGGSYNEQFF

v_gene: TRBV6-2/TRBV6-3
j_gene: TRBJ2-4
CDR3aa: CASSRQENIQYF

v_gene: TRBV12-3/TRBV12-4
j_gene: TRBJ1-2
CDR3aa: CASSTSTGINYGYTF

v_gene: TRBV4-3
j_gene: TRBJ1-4
CDR3aa: CASSHVGGRQKELFF

v_gene: TRBV5-1
j_gene: TRBJ2-7
CDR3aa: CASSLDVLANYEQYF

v_gene: TRBV10-3
j_gene: TRBJ2-1
CDR3aa: CAISEGGRAYNEQFF